This TCR beta chain emerged from a study of spatial heterogeneity in lung cancer. Across the whole study: Among detected sequences, beta-chain ones consistently exceeded alpha-chain ones in number. General study results and limits: Blood contained ubiquitous expanded tumor TCRs more at resection than at follow-up.

This clonotype was observed many times. The antigen is unknown. Time point specified: sample taken at primary tumor resection. The authors sequenced whole RNA from tumor, nontumor lung or frozen PBMC without sorting. In germline, CDR1 is MNHEY, CDR2 SMNVEV (reference sequence). The CDR3 contains 14 residues. Trimming removed 2 bases from V and 2 bases from J, with 10 bases in between. TCRdb re-derived calls from the 5' RACE reads in MiXCR, one entry per CDR3 protein. The table has tens of thousands of distinct CDR3 sequences, about a fifth seen once; the top ten hold 5.5% to 7%. The chain has TRBV27 and TRBJ2-7; D might be TRBD1 (6 bases). This TCR derives from a male donor with early-stage non-small cell lung cancer. Material: PBMCs, obtained at surgery. The CDR3 DNA is TGTGCCAGCAGTTTAGGGACACCAACCTACGAGCAGTACTTC. Its protein product is CASSLGTPTYEQYF.